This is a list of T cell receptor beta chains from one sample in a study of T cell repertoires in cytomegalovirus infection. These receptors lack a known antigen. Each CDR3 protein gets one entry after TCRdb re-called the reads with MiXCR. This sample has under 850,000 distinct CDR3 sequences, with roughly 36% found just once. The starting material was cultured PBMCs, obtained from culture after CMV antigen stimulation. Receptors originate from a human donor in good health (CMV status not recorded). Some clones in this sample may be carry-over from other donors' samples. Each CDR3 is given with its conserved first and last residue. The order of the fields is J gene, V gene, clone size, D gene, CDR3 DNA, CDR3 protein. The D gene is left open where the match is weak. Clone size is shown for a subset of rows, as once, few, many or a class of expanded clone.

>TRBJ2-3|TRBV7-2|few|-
TGTGCCAGCAGCCGACGTGGTTCGGCAGGGAACACAGATACGCAGTATTTT
CASSRRGSAGNTDTQYF
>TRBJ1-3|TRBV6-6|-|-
TGTGCCAGCAGTTACAGGCGGGGTATTTCTGGAAACACCATATATTTT
CASSYRRGISGNTIYF
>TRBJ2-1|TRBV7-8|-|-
TGTGCCAGCAGCTTACCCGGGGACTCTAGCTCCTACAATGAGCAGTTCTTC
CASSLPGDSSSYNEQFF
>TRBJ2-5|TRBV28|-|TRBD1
TGTGCCAGCAGGCGCACACAGGGGGAGACCCAGTACTTC
CASRRTQGETQYF
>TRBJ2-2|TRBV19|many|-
TGTGCCAGCAGTCCAGGACAGAACACCGGGGAGCTGTTTTTT
CASSPGQNTGELFF
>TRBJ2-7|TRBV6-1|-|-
TGTGCCAGCATCGACTTGGTGGGGGGAACATTCGGAACCTACGAGCAGTACTTC
CASIDLVGGTFGTYEQYF
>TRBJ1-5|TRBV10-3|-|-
TGTGCCACCTCCGAGACGGGCTATAGCAATCAGCCCCAGCATTTT
CATSETGYSNQPQHF
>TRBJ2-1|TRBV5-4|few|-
TGTGCCAGCAGCTTGGTGGTGTGGGGACTCCTGACCTACAATGAGCAGTTCTTC
CASSLVVWGLLTYNEQFF
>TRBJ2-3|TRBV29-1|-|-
TGCAGCGTTGAAGATCTTGTGACGGGTGGGGCAGATACGCAGTATTTT
CSVEDLVTGGADTQYF
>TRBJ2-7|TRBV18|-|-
TGTGCCAGCTCACCCTCCGCGTGGGGCTCCTACGAGCAGTACTTC
CASSPSAWGSYEQYF
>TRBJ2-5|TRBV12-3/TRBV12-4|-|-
TGTGCCAGCAGGAAACGGGGGCTGGTGGAGACCCAGTACTTC
CASRKRGLVETQYF
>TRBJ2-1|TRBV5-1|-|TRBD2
TGCGCCAGCACTATGTCCCTAGGGACTAGCGGGACTAGGGAGCAGTTCTTC
CASTMSLGTSGTREQFF
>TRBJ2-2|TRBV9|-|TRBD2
TGTGCCAGCAGCGTAGGGGATAGCGGGGCCGGGGAGCTGTTTTTT
CASSVGDSGAGELFF